This is a list of T cell receptor beta chains from one sample in a study of T cell changes during pregnancy in multiple sclerosis. TCRdb's table, derived via immunoSEQ multiplex PCR, lists solely in-frame clones and lacks some. Here the sample spans about 70,000 clones, roughly 89% being singletons. This material consisted of peripheral blood, taken in the third trimester of pregnancy. The receptor source for this set is a female donor in good health, enrolled as a control in a pregnancy study. Both conserved end residues are part of each CDR3. The D gene is left open where the match is weak. For some rows the clone size is stated as once, few or many, or as a class when expanded; others skip it.

clone size,D gene,J gene,V gene,CDR3 DNA,CDR3 protein
-,TRBD1,TRBJ2-5,TRBV4-1,TGCGCCAGCAGCCCGCTGGGACAGGGGCAAGAGACCCAGTACTTC,CASSPLGQGQETQYF
-,TRBD1,TRBJ2-5,TRBV7-9,TGTGCCAGCAGCTTAGCGAGGGACAGGGTGAGAGAGACCCAGTACTTC,CASSLARDRVRETQYF
-,TRBD2,TRBJ2-7,TRBV5-4,TGTGCCAGCAGCCTCGGACTAGCGGGGGGTTTCGAGCAGTACTTC,CASSLGLAGGFEQYF
-,TRBD1,TRBJ1-4,TRBV7-9,TGTGCCAGCAGCGTAGACAGGGGCCACTCGGCCAATGAAAAACTGTTTTTT,CASSVDRGHSANEKLFF
-,TRBD1,TRBJ1-2,TRBV11-2,TGTGCCAGCAGCCTGACAGGGGATGGCTATGGCTACACCTTC,CASSLTGDGYGYTF
-,TRBD1,TRBJ1-1,TRBV10-3,TGTGCCATCAGTGAGGGGACAGGATACACTGAAGCTTTCTTT,CAISEGTGYTEAFF
-,TRBD2,TRBJ2-7,TRBV10-3,TGTGCCATCAGTTTCTCTAGCGGGGGGGGCACCTACGAGCAGTACTTC,CAISFSSGGGTYEQYF
-,-,TRBJ2-7,TRBV9,TGTGCCAGCAGCGTGGCAGGGATTACCTACGAGCAGTACTTC,CASSVAGITYEQYF
-,-,TRBJ1-5,TRBV5-4,TGTGCCAGCAGCGAGGATTACAATCAGCCCCAGCATTTT,CASSEDYNQPQHF
-,TRBD1,TRBJ2-2,TRBV5-1,TGCGCCAGCAGCGAAGGGGGGACAGGGGCGACCGGGGAGCTGTTTTTT,CASSEGGTGATGELFF
-,TRBD1,TRBJ1-6,TRBV5-1,TGCGCCAGCAGCTTGGCCGGACAGGTCTACTCACCCCTCCACTTT,CASSLAGQVYSPLHF
-,TRBD2,TRBJ2-7,TRBV18,TGTGCCAGCTCAACCGGGACTAGCGGCGCCTACGAGCAGTACTTC,CASSTGTSGAYEQYF
-,-,TRBJ1-2,TRBV7-2,TGTGCCAGCAGCCCAAAGGAACGACTGATCAACTATGGCTACACCTTC,CASSPKERLINYGYTF
-,TRBD2,TRBJ2-7,TRBV14,TGTGCCAGCAGCGCGGAGCGGGTAGCGGGGTACGAGCAGTACTTC,CASSAERVAGYEQYF
few,-,TRBJ1-2,TRBV9,TGTGCCAGCAGCGTGTCAGGGACACTGGCTAACTATGGCTACACCTTC,CASSVSGTLANYGYTF
-,-,TRBJ2-7,TRBV7-9,TGTGCCAGCAGCTCCGGCGGGGGCCTCTCCTACGAGCAGTACTTC,CASSSGGGLSYEQYF
few,-,TRBJ1-2,TRBV5-5,TGTGCCAGCAGTCTCGACGACACCCGAAACTATGGCTACACCTTC,CASSLDDTRNYGYTF
few,-,TRBJ1-6,TRBV9,TGTGCCAGCAGTTGGGGAGGCCAACATAATTCACCCCTCCACTTT,CASSWGGQHNSPLHF
-,-,TRBJ2-5,TRBV6-5,TGTGCCAGCAGTTCAGGGGACTATTCAGAGACCCAGTACTTC,CASSSGDYSETQYF
-,-,TRBJ2-3,TRBV27,TGTGCCAGCAGTTTATTGGTGGGGGGGGCCAAGACAGATACGCAGTATTTT,CASSLLVGGAKTDTQYF
-,-,TRBJ1-2,TRBV28,TGTGCCAGCAACTTCCCGGGGCGGGGTGGCTACACCTTC,CASNFPGRGGYTF
-,-,TRBJ1-1,TRBV30,TGTGCCTGGAGGGTTAACAGGGACGCTGAAGCTTTCTTT,CAWRVNRDAEAFF
-,-,TRBJ1-2,TRBV28,TGTGCCAGCAGCCAGACCGGGACTCTGTTGGTACGCGGCTACACCTTC,CASSQTGTLLVRGYTF
-,-,TRBJ2-5,TRBV7-2,TGTGCCAGCAGCTTAGTGGCGGGCTACCAAGAGACCCAGTACTTC,CASSLVAGYQETQYF
-,-,TRBJ2-2,TRBV28,TGTGCCAGCAGTTTATTTCGGGGGGCGTTATCCGGGGAGCTGTTTTTT,CASSLFRGALSGELFF
-,TRBD2,TRBJ2-1,TRBV7-9,TGTGCCAGCAGCCGTACTAGCGGGGGGCCCCGGGAGCAGTTCTTC,CASSRTSGGPREQFF
once,-,TRBJ1-5,TRBV5-6,TGTGCCAGCAGCTTGGCGGGGGGCAGGGTACAGCCCCAGCATTTT,CASSLAGGRVQPQHF
-,TRBD1,TRBJ1-6,TRBV9,TGTGCCAGCAGCGTGGACTTCAGGGGGCTTCAGTATAATTCACCCCTCCACTTT,CASSVDFRGLQYNSPLHF
-,-,TRBJ1-1,TRBV30,TGTGCCTGGAGAGGCGGGCCCTTCTCGGACACTGAAGCTTTCTTT,CAWRGGPFSDTEAFF
-,-,TRBJ1-1,TRBV18,TGTGCCAGCTCACCCGCAGGGGCCATGAACACTGAAGCTTTCTTT,CASSPAGAMNTEAFF
-,TRBD1,TRBJ2-6,TRBV6-5,TGTGCCAGCAGCCAGACAGGGGCCGGGGCCAACGTCCTGACTTTC,CASSQTGAGANVLTF
-,TRBD1,TRBJ2-2,TRBV4-3,TGCGCCAGCAGCCAGGAAAGGGGGCCCACCGGGGAGCTGTTTTTT,CASSQERGPTGELFF
-,TRBD2,TRBJ2-1,TRBV5-1,TGCGCCAGCAGCTTGGTGCGGGGGAATGAGCAGTTCTTC,CASSLVRGNEQFF
-,TRBD2,TRBJ2-5,TRBV11-2,TGTGCCAGCCGAAGGGGAGGGGAGACCCAGTACTTC,CASRRGGETQYF
-,-,TRBJ2-6,TRBV29-1,TGCAGCGTTGCCCAGGGGGGCTCTGGGGCCAACGTCCTGACTTTC,CSVAQGGSGANVLTF
-,-,TRBJ2-5,TRBV7-2,TGTGCCAGCGTACCGGGTCCCAAAGAGACCCAGTACTTC,CASVPGPKETQYF
-,-,TRBJ2-3,TRBV1,TGCACCAGCAGCCAAGATCGGGCGGGCCTTACAGATACGCAGTATTTT,CTSSQDRAGLTDTQYF
-,-,TRBJ1-2,TRBV7-8,TGTGCCAGCAGCAATACAGGGATTTACTATGGCTACACCTTC,CASSNTGIYYGYTF
-,-,TRBJ1-5,TRBV5-5,TGTGCCAGCAGCACCCTAGGAGGGAATAGCAATCAGCCCCAGCATTTT,CASSTLGGNSNQPQHF
-,TRBD2,TRBJ2-3,TRBV7-3,TGTGCCAGCACCCTGACTAGCGGGTCAGATACGCAGTATTTT,CASTLTSGSDTQYF
-,-,TRBJ1-4,TRBV10-2,TGCGCCAGCAGTCCTCGGGGAGGGACGGCAACTAATGAAAAACTGTTTTTT,CASSPRGGTATNEKLFF
-,-,TRBJ1-2,TRBV28,TGTGCCAGCAGTACACCCCGGGCAGGGGACTATGGCTACACCTTC,CASSTPRAGDYGYTF
-,-,TRBJ1-5,TRBV19,TGTGCCAGTATGAGAGGCCAGGGCTACAATCAGCCCCAGCATTTT,CASMRGQGYNQPQHF
-,-,TRBJ1-1,TRBV7-8,TGTGCCAGCAGCGGTAAGGCAGGAACCGAAGCTTTCTTT,CASSGKAGTEAFF
-,TRBD2,TRBJ2-7,TRBV19,TGTGCCAGTAGCCGGGAGGGGGGTCGGGGCGACGAGCAGTACTTC,CASSREGGRGDEQYF
once,-,TRBJ2-7,TRBV7-2,TGTGCCAGCAGCATACAGGGAGTTTTCTACGAGCAGTACTTC,CASSIQGVFYEQYF
-,-,TRBJ2-2,TRBV28,TGTGCCAGCAGTTCTCTGTTTAAGGGGAAGGGCGGGGAGCTGTTTTTT,CASSSLFKGKGGELFF